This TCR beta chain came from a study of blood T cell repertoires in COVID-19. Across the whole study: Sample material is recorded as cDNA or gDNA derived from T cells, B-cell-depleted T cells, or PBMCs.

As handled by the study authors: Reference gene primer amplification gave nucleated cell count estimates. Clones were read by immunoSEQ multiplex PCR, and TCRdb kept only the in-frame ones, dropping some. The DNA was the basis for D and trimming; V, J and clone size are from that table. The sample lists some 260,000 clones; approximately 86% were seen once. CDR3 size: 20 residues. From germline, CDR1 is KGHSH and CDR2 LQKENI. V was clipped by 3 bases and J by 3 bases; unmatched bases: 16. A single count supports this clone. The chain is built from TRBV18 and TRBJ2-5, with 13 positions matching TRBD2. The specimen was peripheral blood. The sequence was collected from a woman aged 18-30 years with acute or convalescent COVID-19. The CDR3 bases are TGTGCCAGCTCACCTGGAGGGACAGCCGGGACTAGCGGGACAAAAGAGACCCAGTACTTC. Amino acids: CASSPGGTAGTSGTKETQYF.